This T cell receptor beta chain was identified in a study of T cells in localized non-small cell lung cancer. Measured with immunoSEQ multiplex PCR; TCRdb has only the in-frame clones, and not every one. The sample records 40,000 to 50,000 clones, 70% to 90% being singletons. The CDR3 has 13 residues. The V and J ends lost 6 bases and 8 bases respectively, with 16 bases between them. The V gene's germline CDR1 is MNHEY and CDR2 SVGAGI. This clonotype was obtained from a woman between 18 and 49 years old with stage III lung adenocarcinoma. The chain joins TRBV6-5 to TRBJ1-2; D may be TRBD1 (6 bases). The sample here was peripheral blood, taken before any cancer treatment. The CDR3 sequence: CASSPQGNWGYTF. The CDR3 DNA follows: TGTGCCAGCAGCCCCCAGGGGAATTGGGGCTACACCTTC.